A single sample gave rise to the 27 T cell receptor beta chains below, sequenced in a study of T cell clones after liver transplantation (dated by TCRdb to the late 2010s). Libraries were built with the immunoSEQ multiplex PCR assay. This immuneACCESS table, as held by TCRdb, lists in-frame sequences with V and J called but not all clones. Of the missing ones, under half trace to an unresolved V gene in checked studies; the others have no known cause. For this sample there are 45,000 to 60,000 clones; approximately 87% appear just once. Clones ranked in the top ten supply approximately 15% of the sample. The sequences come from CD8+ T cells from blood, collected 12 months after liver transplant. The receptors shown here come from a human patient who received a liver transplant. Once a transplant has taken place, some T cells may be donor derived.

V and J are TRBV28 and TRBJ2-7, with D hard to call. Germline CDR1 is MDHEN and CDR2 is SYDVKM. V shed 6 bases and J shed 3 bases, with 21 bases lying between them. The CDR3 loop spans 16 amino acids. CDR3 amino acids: CASSLSLTPANYEQYF. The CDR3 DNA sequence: TGTGCCAGCAGCCTCAGTCTTACGCCTGCGAACTACGAGCAGTACTTC.

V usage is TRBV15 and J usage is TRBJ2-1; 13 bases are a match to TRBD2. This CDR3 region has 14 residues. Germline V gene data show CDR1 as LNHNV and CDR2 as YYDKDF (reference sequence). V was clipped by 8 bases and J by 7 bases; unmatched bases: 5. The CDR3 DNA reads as TGTGCCACCGGTCGACTAGCGGGAGGTAATGAGCAGTTCTTC. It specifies CATGRLAGGNEQFF. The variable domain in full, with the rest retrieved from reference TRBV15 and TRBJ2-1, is DAMVIQNPRYQVTQFGKPVTLSCSQTLNHNVMYWYQQKSSQAPKLLFHYYDKDFNNEADTPDNFQSRRPNTSFCFLDIRSPGLGDTAMYLCATGRLAGGNEQFFGPGTRLTVL.

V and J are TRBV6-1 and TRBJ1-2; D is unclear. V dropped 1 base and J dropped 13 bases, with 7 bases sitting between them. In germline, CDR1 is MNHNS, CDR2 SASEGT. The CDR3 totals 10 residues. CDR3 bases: TGTGCCAGCAGTGAAGACAGCCGCACCTTC. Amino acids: CASSEDSRTF.

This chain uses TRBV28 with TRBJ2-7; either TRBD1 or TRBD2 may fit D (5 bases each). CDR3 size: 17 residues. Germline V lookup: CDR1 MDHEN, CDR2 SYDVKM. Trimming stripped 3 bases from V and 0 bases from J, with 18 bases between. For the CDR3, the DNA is TGTGCCAGCAGTTTCCCACTTGAGACGGGACCCTCCTACGAGCAGTACTTC. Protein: CASSFPLETGPSYEQYF.

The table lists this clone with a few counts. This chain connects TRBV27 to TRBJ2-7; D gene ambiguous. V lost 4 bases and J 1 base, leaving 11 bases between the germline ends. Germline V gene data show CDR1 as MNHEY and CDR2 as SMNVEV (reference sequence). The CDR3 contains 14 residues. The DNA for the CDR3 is TGTGCCAGCAGTTCTTGGACGGTATCCTACGAGCAGTACTTC. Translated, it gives CASSSWTVSYEQYF.

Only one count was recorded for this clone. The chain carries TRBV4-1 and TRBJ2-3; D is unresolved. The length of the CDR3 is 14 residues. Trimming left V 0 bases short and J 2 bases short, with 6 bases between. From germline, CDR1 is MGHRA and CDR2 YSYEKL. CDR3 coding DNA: TGCGCCAGCAGCCAAGAAGGCCTCACAGATACGCAGTATTTT. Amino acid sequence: CASSQEGLTDTQYF.

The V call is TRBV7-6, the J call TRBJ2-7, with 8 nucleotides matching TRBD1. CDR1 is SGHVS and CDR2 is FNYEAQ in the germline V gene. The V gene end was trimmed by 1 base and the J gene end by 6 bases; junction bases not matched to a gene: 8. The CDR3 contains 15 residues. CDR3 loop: CASSLGQGAQVEQYF. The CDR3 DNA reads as TGTGCCAGCAGCTTAGGGCAGGGGGCGCAGGTCGAGCAGTACTTC.

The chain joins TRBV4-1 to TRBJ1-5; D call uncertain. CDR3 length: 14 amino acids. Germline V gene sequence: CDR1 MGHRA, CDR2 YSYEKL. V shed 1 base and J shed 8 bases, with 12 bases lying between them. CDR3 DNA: TGCGCCAGCAGCCAAGTGCCCGAAATTGAGCCCCAGCATTTT. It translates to CASSQVPEIEPQHF.

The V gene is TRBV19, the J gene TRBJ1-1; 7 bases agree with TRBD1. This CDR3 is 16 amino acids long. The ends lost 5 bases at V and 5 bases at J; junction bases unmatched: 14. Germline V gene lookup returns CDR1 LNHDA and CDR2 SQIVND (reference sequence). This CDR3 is CASSSDPTGFGTEAFF. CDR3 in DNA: TGTGCCAGTAGTTCAGATCCGACAGGGTTTGGGACTGAAGCTTTCTTT.

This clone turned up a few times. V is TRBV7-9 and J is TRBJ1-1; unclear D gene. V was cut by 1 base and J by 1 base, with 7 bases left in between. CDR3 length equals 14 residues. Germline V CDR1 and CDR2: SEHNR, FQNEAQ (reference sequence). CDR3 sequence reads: CASSLVGGNTEAFF. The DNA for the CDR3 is TGTGCCAGCAGCTTAGTGGGCGGGAACACTGAAGCTTTCTTT.

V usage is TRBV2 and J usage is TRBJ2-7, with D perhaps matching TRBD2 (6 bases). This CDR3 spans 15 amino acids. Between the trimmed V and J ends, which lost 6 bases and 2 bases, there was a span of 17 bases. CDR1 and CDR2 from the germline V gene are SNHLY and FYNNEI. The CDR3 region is CASRSPGLTAYEQYF. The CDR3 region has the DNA TGTGCCAGCAGGAGCCCGGGACTCACAGCCTACGAGCAGTACTTC. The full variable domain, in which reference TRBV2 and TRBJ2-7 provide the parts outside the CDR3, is EPEVTQTPSHQVTQMGQEVILRCVPISNHLYFYWYRQILGQKVEFLVSFYNNEISEKSEIFDDQFSVERPDGSNFTLKIRSTKLEDSAMYFCASRSPGLTAYEQYFGPGTRLTVT.

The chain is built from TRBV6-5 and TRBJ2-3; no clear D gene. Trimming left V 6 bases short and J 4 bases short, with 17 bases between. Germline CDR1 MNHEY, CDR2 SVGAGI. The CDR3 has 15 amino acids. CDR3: CASSPSGGAADTQYF. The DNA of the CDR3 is TGTGCCAGCAGCCCGTCTGGCGGTGCGGCAGATACGCAGTATTTT.

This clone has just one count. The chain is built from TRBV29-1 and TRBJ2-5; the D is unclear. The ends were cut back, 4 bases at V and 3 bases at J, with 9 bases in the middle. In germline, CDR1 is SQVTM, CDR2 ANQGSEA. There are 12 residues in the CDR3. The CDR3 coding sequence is TGCAGCGTTGGAGGTGGGGAAGAGACCCAGTACTTC. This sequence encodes CSVGGGEETQYF.

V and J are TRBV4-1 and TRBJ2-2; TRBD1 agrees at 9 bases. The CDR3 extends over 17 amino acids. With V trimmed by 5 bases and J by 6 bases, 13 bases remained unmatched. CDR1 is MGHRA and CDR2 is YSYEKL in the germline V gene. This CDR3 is CASSWRARDREAGELFF. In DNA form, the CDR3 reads TGCGCCAGCAGCTGGAGGGCACGGGACAGGGAGGCCGGGGAGCTGTTTTTT.

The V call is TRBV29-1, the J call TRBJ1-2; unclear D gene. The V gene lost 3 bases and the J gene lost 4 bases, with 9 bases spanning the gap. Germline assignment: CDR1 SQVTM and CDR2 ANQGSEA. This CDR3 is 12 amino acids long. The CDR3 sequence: CSVEGGLYGYTF. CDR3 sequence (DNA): TGCAGCGTTGAGGGCGGCCTCTATGGCTACACCTTC.

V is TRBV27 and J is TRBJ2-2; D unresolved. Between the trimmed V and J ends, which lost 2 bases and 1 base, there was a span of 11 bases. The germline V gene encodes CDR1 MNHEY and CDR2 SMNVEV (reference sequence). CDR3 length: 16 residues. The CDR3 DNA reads TGTGCCAGCAGTTTAGGGGTATGGGGGAACACCGGGGAGCTGTTTTTT. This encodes CASSLGVWGNTGELFF.

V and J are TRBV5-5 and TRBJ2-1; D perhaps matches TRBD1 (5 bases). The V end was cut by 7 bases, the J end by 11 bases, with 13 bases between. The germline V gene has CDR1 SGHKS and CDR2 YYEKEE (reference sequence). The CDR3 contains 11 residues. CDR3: CASFKGVQQFF. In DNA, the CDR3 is TGTGCCAGCTTCAAAGGGGTTCAGCAGTTCTTC.

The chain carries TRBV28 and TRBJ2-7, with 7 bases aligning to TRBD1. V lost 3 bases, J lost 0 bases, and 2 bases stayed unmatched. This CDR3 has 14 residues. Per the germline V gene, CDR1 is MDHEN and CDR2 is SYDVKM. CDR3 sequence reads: CASSLTGSSYEQYF. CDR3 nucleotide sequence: TGTGCCAGCAGTTTGACAGGGAGCTCCTACGAGCAGTACTTC.

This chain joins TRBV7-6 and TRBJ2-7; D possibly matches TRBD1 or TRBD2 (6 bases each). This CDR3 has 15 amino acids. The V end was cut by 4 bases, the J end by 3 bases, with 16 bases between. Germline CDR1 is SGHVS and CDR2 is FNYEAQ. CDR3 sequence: CASSSRAGEVYEQYF. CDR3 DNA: TGTGCCAGCAGCTCCAGGGCAGGGGAGGTCTACGAGCAGTACTTC.

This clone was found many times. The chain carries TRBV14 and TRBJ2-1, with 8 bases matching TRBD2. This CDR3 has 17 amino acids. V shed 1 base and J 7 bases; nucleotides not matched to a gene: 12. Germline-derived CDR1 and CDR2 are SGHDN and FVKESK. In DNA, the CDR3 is TGTGCCAGCAGCCAAGTAAACTCGGGAGGGCCGGGTAATGAGCAGTTCTTC. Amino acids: CASSQVNSGGPGNEQFF.

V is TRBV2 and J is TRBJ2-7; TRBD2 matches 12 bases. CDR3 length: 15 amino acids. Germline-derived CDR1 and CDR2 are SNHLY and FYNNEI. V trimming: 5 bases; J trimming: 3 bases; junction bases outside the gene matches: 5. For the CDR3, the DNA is TGTGCCAGCAGTTGGACTAGCGGGGCGAACTACGAGCAGTACTTC. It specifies CASSWTSGANYEQYF. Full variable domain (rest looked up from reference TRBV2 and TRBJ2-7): EPEVTQTPSHQVTQMGQEVILRCVPISNHLYFYWYRQILGQKVEFLVSFYNNEISEKSEIFDDQFSVERPDGSNFTLKIRSTKLEDSAMYFCASSWTSGANYEQYFGPGTRLTVT.

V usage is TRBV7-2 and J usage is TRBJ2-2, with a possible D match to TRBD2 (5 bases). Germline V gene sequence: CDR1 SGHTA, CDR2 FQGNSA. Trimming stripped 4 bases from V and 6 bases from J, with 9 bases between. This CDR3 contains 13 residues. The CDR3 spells CASSWAGPGELFF. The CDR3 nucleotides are TGTGCCAGCAGCTGGGCGGGTCCCGGGGAGCTGTTTTTT.

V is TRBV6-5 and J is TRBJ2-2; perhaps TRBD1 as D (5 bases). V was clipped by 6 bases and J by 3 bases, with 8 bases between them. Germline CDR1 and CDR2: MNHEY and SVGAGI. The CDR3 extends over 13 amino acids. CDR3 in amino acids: CASRQGYTGELFF. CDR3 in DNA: TGTGCCAGCAGGCAGGGATACACCGGGGAGCTGTTTTTT.

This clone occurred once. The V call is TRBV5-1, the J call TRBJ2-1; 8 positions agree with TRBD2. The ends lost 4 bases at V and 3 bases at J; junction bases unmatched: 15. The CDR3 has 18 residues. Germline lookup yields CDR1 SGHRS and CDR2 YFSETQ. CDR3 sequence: CASSLPQESGRFYNEQFF. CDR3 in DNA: TGCGCCAGCAGCCTCCCTCAGGAAAGCGGGAGATTCTACAATGAGCAGTTCTTC.

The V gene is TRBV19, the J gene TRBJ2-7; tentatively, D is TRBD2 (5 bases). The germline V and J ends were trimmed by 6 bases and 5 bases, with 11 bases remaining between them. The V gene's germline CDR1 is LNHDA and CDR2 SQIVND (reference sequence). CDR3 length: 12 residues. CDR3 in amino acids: CASSGFGNEQYF. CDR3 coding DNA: TGTGCCAGTAGCGGATTCGGGAACGAGCAGTACTTC.

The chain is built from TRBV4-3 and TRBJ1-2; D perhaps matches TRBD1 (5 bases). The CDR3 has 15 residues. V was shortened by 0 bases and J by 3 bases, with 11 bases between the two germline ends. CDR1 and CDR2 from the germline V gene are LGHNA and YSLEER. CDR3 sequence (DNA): TGCGCCAGCAGCCAAGACGAAGGGGTTGACTATGGCTACACCTTC. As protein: CASSQDEGVDYGYTF.

CDR3 bases: TGTGCCAGCAGTTTATGGGGAGGGGAACAAGATACGCAGTATTTT. It is translated as CASSLWGGEQDTQYF. V and J are TRBV28 and TRBJ2-3; 7 nucleotides line up with TRBD2. Germline values: CDR1 MDHEN, CDR2 SYDVKM. The CDR3 runs to 15 residues. The ends lost 0 bases at V and 5 bases at J; junction bases unmatched: 5.